Below are 27 T cell receptor beta chains sequenced from a single sample in a study of long-term antiretroviral therapy in people with HIV (dated by TCRdb to 2022 to 2024). The immunoSEQ hsTCRB v3.0 assay was used at survey level resolution to sequence the TRB variable region. TCRdb retrieved this table from immuneACCESS and kept in-frame rearrangements only. Not all clones are present; in checked studies, unresolved V genes account for under half, and no reason is known for the remainder. Counted in this sample were about 24,000 clones; 90% to 95% of them appeared once. The ten biggest clones cover less than 2.5% of the sample. The input for sequencing was unsorted PBMCs, taken about 4.7 years after starting antiretroviral therapy. These TCRs come from a woman between 45 and 60 years old with HIV.

The chain links TRBV7-9 to TRBJ1-5; maybe TRBD1 (5 bases). This CDR3 has 18 amino acids. V lost 0 bases and J 0 bases, leaving 15 bases between the germline ends. In germline, CDR1 is SEHNR, CDR2 FQNEAQ (reference sequence). Here the CDR3 DNA reads TGTGCCAGCAGCTTAGCAGCTGACAGCTACTATAGCAATCAGCCCCAGCATTTT. This encodes CASSLAADSYYSNQPQHF.

The chain carries TRBV29-1 and TRBJ2-6; D is unresolved. Trimming took off 3 bases at V and 0 bases at J, with 12 bases between the two ends. This CDR3 has 16 residues. Per the germline V gene, CDR1 is SQVTM and CDR2 is ANQGSEA. The CDR3 nucleotides read TGCAGCGTTGAGAACTCCAGGAACTCTGGGGCCAACGTCCTGACTTTC. Residues: CSVENSRNSGANVLTF.

The rearrangement joins TRBV5-1 to TRBJ1-2, with a tentative D call TRBD1 (5 bases). V lost 1 base to trimming and J lost 6 bases, with 13 bases between them. The V gene's germline CDR1 is SGHRS and CDR2 YFSETQ. The CDR3 totals 14 residues. The CDR3 nucleotides are TGCGCCAGCAGCTTGCAGGGCCCAAGCGATGGCTACACCTTC. This gives the protein CASSLQGPSDGYTF.

The chain employs TRBV5-4 and TRBJ2-5; possibly TRBD1 or TRBD2 for D (5 bases each). CDR3 length: 13 residues. Trimming cost V 4 bases and J 5 bases, with 12 bases left between them. The germline V gene encodes CDR1 SGHNT and CDR2 YYREEE (reference sequence). Here the CDR3 DNA reads TGTGCCAGCAGCGGGGGTTCGGAGGAGACCCAGTACTTC. This translates into CASSGGSEETQYF.

The chain has TRBV7-2 and TRBJ2-7; a weak D match, TRBD1 (5 bases). The CDR3 runs 16 residues. V shed 4 bases and J shed 1 base, with 17 bases lying between them. CDR1 is SGHTA, CDR2 FQGNSA, per germline. CDR3 sequence: CASSYDSTVPSYEQYF. DNA for the CDR3: TGTGCCAGCAGCTATGACTCGACAGTTCCATCCTACGAGCAGTACTTC. The complete variable domain, with remaining parts taken from reference TRBV7-2 and TRBJ2-7, reads GAGVSQSPSNKVTEKGKDVELRCDPISGHTALYWYRQSLGQGLEFLIYFQGNSAPDKSGLPSDRFSAERTGGSVSTLTIQRTQQEDSAVYLCASSYDSTVPSYEQYFGPGTRLTVT.

This rearrangement joins TRBV4-1 to TRBJ1-4; the match to TRBD1 covers 8 bases. After removal of 4 bases from V and 5 bases from J, the junction contained 3 bases not matched to a gene. This CDR3 has 14 amino acids. The germline V gene has CDR1 MGHRA and CDR2 YSYEKL. CDR3 nucleotide sequence: TGCGCCAGCAGCCTTGGACAGGGAAATGAAAAACTGTTTTTT. Translated: CASSLGQGNEKLFF.

The chain links TRBV6-5 to TRBJ2-7; possibly TRBD1 for D (5 bases). The CDR3 has 15 residues. The V gene lost 2 bases and the J gene lost 2 bases, with 13 bases spanning the gap. Germline V CDR1 and CDR2: MNHEY, SVGAGI. The CDR3 sequence is CASSYGVDNTYEQYF. CDR3 in DNA: TGTGCCAGCAGTTACGGGGTGGACAATACCTACGAGCAGTACTTC.

V gene TRBV7-2 combines with J gene TRBJ2-1, with TRBD2 matching over 10 bases. The CDR3 length is 14 residues. V was pared by 8 bases and J by 6 bases, with 7 bases of the junction left unmatched. Germline assignment: CDR1 SGHTA and CDR2 FQGNSA. CDR3 DNA: TGTGCCAGCGTCCTAGGACTAGCGGCCAATGAGCAGTTCTTC. It yields the protein CASVLGLAANEQFF.

The rearrangement uses TRBV9 and TRBJ1-1, with no clear D. CDR1 and CDR2 (germline): SGDLS, YYNGEE. The ends were cut back, 4 bases at V and 1 base at J, with 11 bases in the middle. The CDR3 is 14 residues long. The CDR3 protein is CASSPFVSNTEAFF. CDR3 bases: TGTGCCAGCAGCCCCTTCGTATCGAACACTGAAGCTTTCTTT.

The gene calls are TRBV29-1 and TRBJ1-3; D is uncertain. The CDR3 is made up of 13 amino acids. With 5 bases removed from V and 0 bases from J, the gap between germline ends came to 8 bases. The germline V gene encodes CDR1 SQVTM and CDR2 ANQGSEA. The chain's CDR3 is CSVWRDSGNTIYF. The DNA for the CDR3 is TGCAGCGTTTGGAGAGACTCTGGAAACACCATATATTTT.

The sample holds one count of this clone. The chain recombines TRBV15 with TRBJ2-2; D unresolved. V lost 1 base, J lost 1 base, and 4 bases lay in between. Germline-derived CDR1 and CDR2 are LNHNV and YYDKDF (reference sequence). The CDR3 contains 14 residues. This CDR3 is CATSRARNTGELFF. CDR3 nucleotide sequence: TGTGCCACCAGCAGAGCACGGAACACCGGGGAGCTGTTTTTT.

CDR3 residues: CASSPRTTYEQYF. CDR3 DNA sequence: TGTGCCAGCAGCCCTAGGACCACCTACGAGCAGTACTTC. This chain connects TRBV7-2 to TRBJ2-7; D uncertain. This CDR3 has 13 amino acids. Germline CDR1 reads SGHTA; CDR2 reads FQGNSA. With 5 bases removed from V and 2 bases from J, the gap between germline ends came to 10 bases.

The chain recombines TRBV2 with TRBJ2-7; D assignment may be TRBD1 or TRBD2 (5 bases each). The CDR3 spans 15 residues. V shed 3 bases and J shed 2 bases, with 14 bases lying between them. The germline V gene has CDR1 SNHLY and CDR2 FYNNEI. The DNA of the CDR3 is TGTGCCAGCAGTGAGGGGGTGACCCGGACCTACGAGCAGTACTTC. Translation: CASSEGVTRTYEQYF.

The chain recombines TRBV6-6 with TRBJ2-7; either TRBD1 or TRBD2 may fit D (5 bases each). Germline V gene data show CDR1 as MNHNY and CDR2 as SVGAGI (reference sequence). The V gene lost 3 bases and the J gene lost 3 bases, with 9 bases spanning the gap. CDR3 length: 13 residues. CDR3 DNA sequence: TGTGCCAGCAGTTATTCAGGGAGCTACGAGCAGTACTTC. Amino acids: CASSYSGSYEQYF.

The chain combines TRBV5-4 with TRBJ2-5, with TRBD2 matching over 9 bases. This CDR3 contains 15 residues. The V gene end was trimmed by 1 base and the J gene end by 2 bases; junction bases not matched to a gene: 3. The V gene's germline CDR1 is SGHNT and CDR2 YYREEE (reference sequence). CDR3 DNA: TGTGCCAGCAGCTTGAAGACTAGCGGACAAGAGACCCAGTACTTC. Amino acid sequence: CASSLKTSGQETQYF.

The chain recombines TRBV7-8 with TRBJ2-5; D might be TRBD2 (5 bases). The germline gives CDR1 SGHVS, CDR2 FQNEAQ. V was pared by 0 bases and J by 7 bases, with 18 bases between. The CDR3 spans 16 residues. The CDR3 region has the DNA TGTGCCAGCAGCTTAGCGGTGGGAGATATGGCGGGGACCCAGTACTTC. As protein: CASSLAVGDMAGTQYF.

The rearrangement joins TRBV28 to TRBJ2-1; TRBD2 matches at 11 bases. Germline CDR1 reads MDHEN; CDR2 reads SYDVKM. V lost 6 bases to trimming and J lost 5 bases; unmatched junction nucleotides: 3. The CDR3 extends over 14 amino acids. The CDR3 is CASRTSGSNNEQFF. DNA of the CDR3: TGTGCCAGCAGAACTAGCGGGAGTAACAATGAGCAGTTCTTC.

The CDR3 nucleotides read TGTGCCAGCAGTTACTCGTGGGACACTGAAGCTTTCTTT. It yields the protein CASSYSWDTEAFF. This chain joins TRBV6-5 and TRBJ1-1; D not certain. Germline V gene lookup returns CDR1 MNHEY and CDR2 SVGAGI. The CDR3 runs 13 residues. Between the trimmed V and J ends, which lost 0 bases and 3 bases, there was a span of 5 bases.

The chain combines TRBV19 with TRBJ1-5; weak D call: TRBD1 (5 bases). Trimming stripped 6 bases from V and 5 bases from J, with 14 bases between. Looked up from germline, CDR1 is LNHDA and CDR2 is SQIVND (reference sequence). This CDR3 contains 14 residues. CDR3 DNA: TGTGCCAGTAGCCCGGGGACGTATCATCAGCCCCAGCATTTT. The encoded protein is CASSPGTYHQPQHF.

The chain joins TRBV10-3 to TRBJ2-2, with 9 bases that match TRBD1. The germline CDR1 and CDR2 sequences are ENHRY and SYGVKD. Trimming removed 11 bases from V and 6 bases from J; junction bases left unmatched: 7. The CDR3 length is 13 residues. Here the CDR3 DNA reads TGTGCCTCGGACAGGGGAGTTGCCGGGGAGCTGTTTTTT. It encodes CASDRGVAGELFF.

This chain uses TRBV19 with TRBJ1-2, with D perhaps matching TRBD1 (5 bases). The germline gives CDR1 LNHDA, CDR2 SQIVND (reference sequence). CDR3 length equals 13 residues. Trimming pared 4 bases from V and 5 bases from J, leaving 11 bases between. The CDR3 loop is CASSTGLVYGYTF. The DNA of the CDR3 is TGTGCCAGTAGTACAGGGTTGGTATATGGCTACACCTTC.

J is TRBJ2-1 and V is TRBV19, with TRBD1 matching over 7 bases. Germline V gene data show CDR1 as LNHDA and CDR2 as SQIVND (reference sequence). With 8 bases clipped from V and 9 bases from J, the junction kept 10 bases outside the gene matches. This CDR3 is 13 amino acids long. CDR3 residues: CASQLRGLGEQFF. CDR3 DNA sequence: TGTGCCAGTCAGTTGAGGGGGCTGGGTGAGCAGTTCTTC.

V and J are TRBV30 and TRBJ1-4; TRBD1 matches at 7 bases. Germline CDR1 and CDR2: GTSNPN and SVGIG (reference sequence). This CDR3 is 13 amino acids long. V dropped 6 bases and J dropped 10; count of bases not matched to a gene: 11. The CDR3: CACQTQGKGKLFF. The CDR3 coding sequence is TGTGCCTGCCAGACACAGGGGAAAGGAAAACTGTTTTTT.

This chain joins TRBV10-3 and TRBJ2-5; the D is unclear. This CDR3 has 14 residues. Trimming took off 9 bases at V and 5 bases at J, with 19 bases between the two ends. The germline V gene encodes CDR1 ENHRY and CDR2 SYGVKD. The CDR3 protein is CAIQPTRSAETQYF. The CDR3 DNA reads as TGTGCCATACAACCGACCAGGAGCGCGGAGACCCAGTACTTC.

The chain employs TRBV5-6 and TRBJ2-7; 10 positions agree with TRBD1. V gave up 4 bases and J gave up 5 bases; unmatched junction bases: 9. The CDR3 runs 15 residues. CDR1 is SGHDT and CDR2 is YYEEEE in the germline V gene. DNA of the CDR3: TGTGCCAGCAGCACTAGACAGGGGGCGTGGGACGAGCAGTACTTC. Its translation: CASSTRQGAWDEQYF. The full variable domain, rest sourced from reference TRBV5-6 and TRBJ2-7, is DAGVTQSPTHLIKTRGQQVTLRCSPKSGHDTVSWYQQALGQGPQFIFQYYEEEERQRGNFPDRFSGHQFPNYSSELNVNALLLGDSALYLCASSTRQGAWDEQYFGPGTRLTVT.

V usage is TRBV4-1 and J usage is TRBJ1-2; D not resolved. Trimming took 3 bases from V and 8 from J, leaving 7 bases between them. CDR3 length: 11 amino acids. Germline assignment: CDR1 MGHRA and CDR2 YSYEKL. Here the CDR3 reads CASSHEVGYTF. CDR3 coding DNA: TGCGCCAGCAGCCACGAAGTCGGCTACACCTTC.

The V and J genes are TRBV6-1 and TRBJ1-1; D is unclear. V lost 7 bases to trimming and J lost 6 bases, with 18 bases between them. Germline lookup yields CDR1 MNHNS and CDR2 SASEGT. This CDR3 contains 14 residues. CDR3: CASTDDRPLSEAFF. The CDR3 coding sequence is TGTGCCAGCACCGACGATAGACCGCTATCTGAAGCTTTCTTT.